A selection of T cell receptor beta chains follows, all from one sample in a study of cytomegalovirus exposure and HLA in healthy donors. The data were produced by immunoSEQ multiplex PCR, yet TCRdb's version contains in-frame clones alone and is incomplete. The sample lists roughly 180,000 clones, approximately 80% occurring once. Sample: PBMCs. These receptors were taken from a female donor in good health and CMV-seronegative. The CDR3 runs from the conserved cysteine through the conserved F or W. A D gene is named only where the DNA matches it firmly. A clone size is listed for some rows: how often the clone was seen (once, few, many), or a class if it is expanded.

D,size,J,V,CDR3,DNA
TRBD1,NA,TRBJ1-1,TRBV29-1,CSVLRLWDSQNTEAFF,TGCAGCGTTCTTAGACTATGGGACAGCCAGAACACTGAAGCTTTCTTT
NA,NA,TRBJ2-7,TRBV2,CASSEVGLAGSSYEQYF,TGTGCCAGCAGTGAAGTCGGACTGGCGGGAAGCTCCTACGAGCAGTACTTC
TRBD2,NA,TRBJ2-7,TRBV14,CASSLGLAGEEEQYF,TGTGCCAGCAGCCTCGGACTAGCAGGAGAAGAGGAGCAGTACTTC
TRBD2,once,TRBJ2-5,TRBV5-1,CASSFGEGQETQYF,TGCGCCAGCAGCTTCGGGGAGGGCCAAGAGACCCAGTACTTC
TRBD1,NA,TRBJ1-1,TRBV4-1,CASSQDFQGASTEAFF,TGCGCCAGCAGCCAAGACTTTCAGGGGGCCAGCACTGAAGCTTTCTTT
NA,NA,TRBJ2-5,TRBV7-2,CASSPDLAVQETQYF,TGTGCCAGCAGCCCCGATCTAGCCGTCCAAGAGACCCAGTACTTC
TRBD1,NA,TRBJ1-2,TRBV5-4,CASSLAGGDRGLYGYTF,TGTGCCAGCAGCTTGGCCGGAGGAGACAGGGGGCTCTATGGCTACACCTTC
TRBD2,NA,TRBJ2-1,TRBV27,CASSTGRLAGYNEQFF,TGTGCCAGCAGTACCGGCCGACTAGCGGGATACAATGAGCAGTTCTTC
TRBD1,once,TRBJ2-5,TRBV7-9,CASSTNPQGDQETQYF,TGTGCCAGCAGCACAAACCCACAGGGGGACCAAGAGACCCAGTACTTC
NA,NA,TRBJ1-1,TRBV28,CASSSYTEAFF,TGTGCCAGCAGCTCTTACACTGAAGCTTTCTTT
NA,NA,TRBJ2-2,TRBV4-3,CASSQDRTGELFF,TGCGCCAGCAGCCAAGATCGGACCGGGGAGCTGTTTTTT
TRBD2,NA,TRBJ2-7,TRBV5-1,CASSIAGVYEQYF,TGCGCCAGCAGTATAGCGGGAGTGTACGAGCAGTACTTC
TRBD1,NA,TRBJ2-7,TRBV6-4,CASSAFPGQGYEQYF,TGTGCCAGCAGTGCCTTCCCGGGACAGGGCTACGAGCAGTACTTC
NA,NA,TRBJ2-5,TRBV4-1,CASSQDGAEETQYF,TGCGCCAGCAGCCAAGACGGTGCGGAAGAGACCCAGTACTTC
NA,NA,TRBJ2-3,TRBV6-1,CASSITAGSNTQYF,TGTGCCAGCAGCATTACCGCGGGCTCCAATACGCAGTATTTT
TRBD1,NA,TRBJ2-1,TRBV7-6,CASSWTGTGGFNEQFF,TGTGCCAGCAGCTGGACCGGGACAGGGGGATTCAATGAGCAGTTCTTC
NA,NA,TRBJ1-5,TRBV4-1,CASSQEGQNSNQPQHF,TGCGCCAGCAGCCAGGAAGGACAGAATAGCAATCAGCCCCAGCATTTT
NA,NA,TRBJ2-7,TRBV12-5,CASGLDYEQYF,TGTGCTAGTGGTTTGGACTACGAGCAGTACTTC
TRBD1,NA,TRBJ1-2,TRBV2,CASSLRTGGGLGGYTF,TGTGCCAGCAGTCTCCGGACAGGCGGGGGGTTAGGTGGCTACACCTTC
NA,NA,TRBJ2-1,TRBV5-1,CASSLEAEGDEQFF,TGCGCCAGCAGCTTGGAGGCGGAGGGCGATGAGCAGTTCTTC
NA,once,TRBJ1-1,TRBV7-2,CASSLRGGSMNTEAFF,TGTGCCAGCAGCTTACGGGGAGGAAGCATGAACACTGAAGCTTTCTTT
TRBD1,NA,TRBJ2-7,TRBV5-4,CASSRGTAGGPYEQYF,TGTGCCAGCAGTCGGGGAACGGCAGGGGGCCCCTACGAGCAGTACTTC
TRBD1,NA,TRBJ1-5,TRBV5-5,CASSLVGQGLYQPQHF,TGTGCCAGCAGCTTGGTGGGACAGGGACTTTACCAGCCCCAGCATTTT
TRBD2,few,TRBJ2-5,TRBV18,CASSPKVKTSGGEQETQYF,TGTGCCAGCTCACCGAAGGTGAAAACTAGCGGGGGGGAACAAGAGACCCAGTACTTC
NA,NA,TRBJ1-2,TRBV5-1,CASSLELGKRGYTF,TGCGCCAGCAGCTTGGAGCTAGGAAAAAGGGGCTACACCTTC
TRBD2,NA,TRBJ2-7,TRBV10-3,CAISGGGGSYEQYF,TGTGCCATCAGTGGGGGGGGAGGAAGCTACGAGCAGTACTTC
TRBD1,once,TRBJ2-1,TRBV25-1,CASSSQGASSYNEQFF,TGTGCCAGCAGCTCACAGGGGGCAAGCTCCTACAATGAGCAGTTCTTC
NA,NA,TRBJ1-5,TRBV15,CATSSGRGGGQPQHF,TGTGCCACCAGCAGTGGTAGGGGAGGGGGTCAGCCCCAGCATTTT
TRBD1,NA,TRBJ1-6,TRBV5-6,CASSLTGGNSPLHF,TGTGCCAGCAGCCTGACAGGGGGAAATTCACCCCTCCACTTT
NA,NA,TRBJ1-1,TRBV19,CASSMRGGTEAFF,TGTGCCAGTAGTATGAGGGGGGGCACTGAAGCTTTCTTT
NA,once,TRBJ2-5,TRBV25-1,CASSWSARGETQYF,TGTGCCAGCAGTTGGTCCGCCCGGGGAGAGACCCAGTACTTC
NA,once,TRBJ2-3,TRBV4-2,CASSQSTGPSTDTQYF,TGTGCCAGCAGCCAAAGTACAGGACCTAGCACAGATACGCAGTATTTT
TRBD1,NA,TRBJ1-2,TRBV5-6,CASSYRTGALHFGYTF,TGTGCCAGCAGCTACCGGACAGGGGCTCTGCATTTTGGCTACACCTTC
NA,NA,TRBJ2-1,TRBV5-8,CASSLGVTPEPSEQFF,TGTGCCAGCAGCTTAGGGGTTACCCCCGAGCCCAGTGAGCAGTTCTTC
NA,NA,TRBJ2-2,TRBV18,CASSPEGVGELFF,TGTGCCAGCTCACCCGAGGGAGTCGGGGAGCTGTTTTTT
TRBD1,NA,TRBJ2-2,TRBV4-1,CASSRDRVPGELFF,TGCGCCAGCAGCCGGGACAGGGTACCCGGGGAGCTGTTTTTT
NA,NA,TRBJ1-5,TRBV5-5,CASSLGPGQLNQPQHF,TGTGCCAGCAGCTTGGGACCGGGACAACTAAATCAGCCCCAGCATTTT
TRBD1,NA,TRBJ2-1,TRBV9,CASSGRQGPYNEQFF,TGTGCCAGCAGCGGGAGACAGGGTCCCTACAATGAGCAGTTCTTC
NA,once,TRBJ2-7,TRBV2,CASNRDLTREQYF,TGTGCCAGCAATAGAGACTTAACCCGCGAGCAGTACTTC
NA,NA,TRBJ2-7,TRBV11-1,CASSLGWRGEQYF,TGTGCCAGCAGCTTAGGTTGGCGGGGCGAGCAGTACTTC